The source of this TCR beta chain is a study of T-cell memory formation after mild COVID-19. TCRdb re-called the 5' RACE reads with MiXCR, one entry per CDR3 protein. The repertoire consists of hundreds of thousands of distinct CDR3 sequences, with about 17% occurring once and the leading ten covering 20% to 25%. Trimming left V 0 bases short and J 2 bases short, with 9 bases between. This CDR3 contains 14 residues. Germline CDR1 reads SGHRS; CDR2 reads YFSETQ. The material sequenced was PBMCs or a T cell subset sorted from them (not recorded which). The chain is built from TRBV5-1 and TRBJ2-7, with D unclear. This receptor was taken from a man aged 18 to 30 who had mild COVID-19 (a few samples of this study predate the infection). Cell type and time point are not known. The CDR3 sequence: CASSLAAAPYEQYF. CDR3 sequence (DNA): TGCGCCAGCAGCTTGGCGGCAGCTCCCTACGAGCAGTACTTC.